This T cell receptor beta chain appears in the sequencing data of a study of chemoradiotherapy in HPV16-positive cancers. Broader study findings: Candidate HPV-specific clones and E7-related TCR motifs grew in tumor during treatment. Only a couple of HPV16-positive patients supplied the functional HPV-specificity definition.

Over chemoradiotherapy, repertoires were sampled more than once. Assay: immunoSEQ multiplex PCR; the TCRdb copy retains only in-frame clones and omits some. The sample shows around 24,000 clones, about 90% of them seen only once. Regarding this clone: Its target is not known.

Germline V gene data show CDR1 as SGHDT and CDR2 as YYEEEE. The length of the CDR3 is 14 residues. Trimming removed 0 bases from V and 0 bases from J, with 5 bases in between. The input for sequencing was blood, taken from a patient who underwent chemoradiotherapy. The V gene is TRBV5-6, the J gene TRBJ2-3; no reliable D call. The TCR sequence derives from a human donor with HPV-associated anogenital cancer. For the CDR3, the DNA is TGTGCCAGCAGCTTGGTCAGAAGCACAGATACGCAGTATTTT. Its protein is CASSLVRSTDTQYF. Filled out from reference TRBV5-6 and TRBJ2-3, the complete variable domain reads DAGVTQSPTHLIKTRGQQVTLRCSPKSGHDTVSWYQQALGQGPQFIFQYYEEEERQRGNFPDRFSGHQFPNYSSELNVNALLLGDSALYLCASSLVRSTDTQYFGPGTRLTVL.